The clone carrying this TCR beta chain showed up many times. The germline V gene has CDR1 MNHEY and CDR2 SVGAGI. There are 15 residues in the CDR3. Losses at the gene ends were 0 bases for V and 5 bases for J; bases not matched to a gene: 6. This specimen belongs to a study of shared clonotypes between healthy human individuals. The protocol was immunoSEQ multiplex PCR, while the TCRdb copy is restricted to in-frame clones and leaves out a portion. Here the sample spans fewer than 400,000 clones, roughly 70% being singletons. Specimen: memory CD4+ T cells sorted from blood. Subset indicated: CD45RA-negative fraction. V and J are TRBV6-5 and TRBJ2-5; TRBD2 aligns across 7 bases. This clonotype originated in a man aged 30 to 45 in good health. The CDR3 here is CASSYSAGTRETQYF. The CDR3 DNA is TGTGCCAGCAGTTACTCAGCGGGAACGAGGGAGACCCAGTACTTC.